These 24 T cell receptor beta chains share one sample of origin, sequenced in a study of TIL therapy for anti-PD-1-resistant metastatic lung cancer. This sample's time point: pre-treatment sample, taken before nivolumab and TIL therapy. Sequencing used immunoSEQ v3. Produced via immunoSEQ multiplex PCR; TCRdb's table is partial and in-frame only. There are about 59,000 clones in the sample; about 70% occur only once, and 1.5% to 2% lies in the top ten. Source: blood, taken at baseline. These TCRs come from a person aged 25-85 years with non-small cell lung cancer.

The J gene is TRBJ2-5, the V gene TRBV6-5; D uncertain. Trimming stripped 3 bases from V and 5 bases from J, with 10 bases between. Germline V CDR1 and CDR2: MNHEY, SVGAGI. This CDR3 has 13 amino acids. The CDR3 is CASSYTFSETQYF. DNA of the CDR3: TGTGCCAGCAGTTATACGTTTTCGGAGACCCAGTACTTC.

The genes are TRBV4-2 and TRBJ2-6; TRBD1 matches 8 bases. Germline V CDR1 and CDR2: LGHNA, YNFKEQ. V lost 1 base, J lost 0 bases, and 8 bases stayed unmatched. The CDR3 has 19 amino acids. CDR3 DNA: TGTGCCAGCAGCCAAGGGACAGGGTTCGCGAGCTCTGGGGCCAACGTCCTGACTTTC. Its translation is CASSQGTGFASSGANVLTF.

The rearrangement uses TRBV5-1 and TRBJ1-2; no definite D call. Trimming stripped 7 bases from V and 0 bases from J, with 22 bases between. Germline V gene lookup returns CDR1 SGHRS and CDR2 YFSETQ. The CDR3 length is 17 residues. Written as DNA, the CDR3 is TGCGCCAGCTCAGGCTGGGCGGACGGACTTACTAACTATGGCTACACCTTC. Residues: CASSGWADGLTNYGYTF.

This clone appeared a few times. The chain combines TRBV5-1 with TRBJ2-3; 9 nucleotides align to TRBD2. CDR1 and CDR2 (germline): SGHRS, YFSETQ. The CDR3 totals 16 residues. Losses at the gene ends were 4 bases for V and 2 bases for J; bases not matched to a gene: 8. CDR3 nucleotide sequence: TGCGCCAGCAGCCCGGGGGGACTAGCAACCACAGATACGCAGTATTTT. It translates to CASSPGGLATTDTQYF. The whole variable domain, filled in from reference TRBV5-1 and TRBJ2-3, reads KAGVTQTPRYLIKTRGQQVTLSCSPISGHRSVSWYQQTPGQGLQFLFEYFSETQRNKGNFPGRFSGRQFSNSRSEMNVSTLELGDSALYLCASSPGGLATTDTQYFGPGTRLTVL.

The V and J genes are TRBV28 and TRBJ2-2, with 7 positions matching TRBD2. V lost 7 bases and J lost 2; bases outside the gene matches: 7. The germline gives CDR1 MDHEN, CDR2 SYDVKM. The CDR3 is 15 amino acids. Written as DNA, the CDR3 is TGTGCCAGCATCGCGGGGGAAAGAAACACCGGGGAGCTGTTTTTT. Protein sequence: CASIAGERNTGELFF.

The chain combines TRBV6-1 with TRBJ2-4; D perhaps matches TRBD2 (6 bases). Germline CDR1 MNHNS, CDR2 SASEGT. The V and J ends lost 5 bases and 7 bases respectively, with 18 bases between them. The CDR3 is made up of 15 amino acids. CDR3 DNA sequence: TGTGCCAGCAGTAAAAAGGGACTCGGGGAGAACATTCAGTACTTC. This translates into CASSKKGLGENIQYF.

This clone was recorded a few times. This chain connects TRBV11-2 to TRBJ1-3, with D maybe TRBD1 (5 bases). V gave up 4 bases and J gave up 4 bases, with 11 bases separating them. Germline CDR1 SGHAT, CDR2 FQNNGV. This CDR3 spans 14 amino acids. This CDR3 reads CASSSGTPGNTIYF. DNA of the CDR3: TGTGCCAGCAGCTCCGGGACTCCAGGAAACACCATATATTTT.

The rearrangement uses TRBV4-1 and TRBJ2-4; 10 bases are a match to TRBD1. The germline V gene has CDR1 MGHRA and CDR2 YSYEKL. The CDR3 has 16 residues. Trimming took 2 bases from V and 6 from J; bases not matched to a gene: 7. The CDR3 protein is CASSQPTRDRGNIQYF. Written as DNA, the CDR3 is TGCGCCAGCAGCCAACCAACCAGGGACAGGGGAAACATTCAGTACTTC.

The gene calls are TRBV5-1 and TRBJ2-3; 11 bases are a match to TRBD2. The CDR3 has 14 amino acids. V lost 9 bases to trimming and J lost 2 bases; unmatched junction nucleotides: 5. Germline loops: CDR1 SGHRS, CDR2 YFSETQ. The CDR3 spells CATTSGGPTDTQYF. The CDR3 DNA is TGCGCCACCACTAGCGGGGGCCCCACAGATACGCAGTATTTT.

This chain links TRBV4-3 with TRBJ2-3; 14 bases are shared with TRBD2. V was clipped by 0 bases and J by 3 bases; unmatched bases: 11. The CDR3 sequence is 20 residues long. Germline V CDR1 and CDR2: LGHNA, YSLEER. The CDR3, as DNA: TGCGCCAGCAGCCAAGACTTTCTCGGGACTAGCGGGAGTGGGACAGATACGCAGTATTTT. Its translation: CASSQDFLGTSGSGTDTQYF.

The gene calls are TRBV6-5 and TRBJ1-5, with TRBD1 identical over 10 bases. Losses at the gene ends were 6 bases for V and 2 bases for J; bases not matched to a gene: 1. This CDR3 is built from 14 residues. Germline CDR1 MNHEY, CDR2 SVGAGI. This CDR3 is CASSGTGGNQPQHF. DNA of the CDR3: TGTGCCAGCAGCGGGACAGGGGGCAATCAGCCCCAGCATTTT.

This chain joins TRBV6-5 and TRBJ2-1; 7 positions match TRBD1. In germline, CDR1 is MNHEY, CDR2 SVGAGI. This CDR3 contains 14 residues. With 0 bases clipped from V and 8 bases from J, the junction kept 4 bases outside the gene matches. The CDR3 reads CASSYSGTVDEQFF. Written as DNA, the CDR3 is TGTGCCAGCAGTTACTCAGGGACAGTCGATGAGCAGTTCTTC.

This chain connects TRBV7-9 to TRBJ1-1; D gene ambiguous. The length of the CDR3 is 11 residues. Deletions cut 1 base from V and 7 bases from J, with 4 bases between. Germline CDR1 is SEHNR and CDR2 is FQNEAQ (reference sequence). CDR3 region: CASSLVVEAFF. CDR3 nucleotides: TGTGCCAGCAGCTTAGTAGTTGAAGCTTTCTTT.

The sample holds a few counts of this clone. The CDR3 coding sequence is TGTGCCAGCTCACCATCCCCCTACGAGCAGTACTTC. It specifies CASSPSPYEQYF. V is TRBV18 and J is TRBJ2-7; no firm D call. This CDR3 has 12 residues. Germline CDR1 and CDR2: KGHSH and LQKENI. The V and J ends lost 2 bases and 2 bases respectively, with 4 bases between them.

The count of this clone is one. The chain carries TRBV19 and TRBJ2-5; D might be TRBD1 or TRBD2, each matching 5 bases. Germline values: CDR1 LNHDA, CDR2 SQIVND (reference sequence). The V end was cut by 5 bases, the J end by 1 base, with 11 bases between. This CDR3 spans 14 amino acids. The CDR3 region is CASSVRDGQETQYF. The CDR3 region has the DNA TGTGCCAGTAGTGTTCGGGACGGCCAAGAGACCCAGTACTTC.

V and J are TRBV30 and TRBJ1-6; TRBD1 matches at 9 bases. V was clipped by 4 bases and J by 9 bases; unmatched bases: 1. Per the germline V gene, CDR1 is GTSNPN and CDR2 is SVGIG (reference sequence). This CDR3 has 12 amino acids. The CDR3 bases are TGTGCCTGGACGGACAGGGGTTCACCCCTCCACTTT. It encodes CAWTDRGSPLHF.

This clone has only a few counts. V usage is TRBV19 and J usage is TRBJ1-5; D not resolved. The CDR3 loop spans 14 amino acids. Looked up from germline, CDR1 is LNHDA and CDR2 is SQIVND (reference sequence). V gave up 3 bases and J gave up 5 bases, with 11 bases separating them. The CDR3 here is CASSMVDGYQPQHF. In nucleotides, the CDR3 is TGTGCCAGTAGTATGGTCGACGGCTATCAGCCCCAGCATTTT.

This sequence joins TRBV27 and TRBJ1-1, with D possibly being TRBD1 (6 bases). The CDR3 contains 13 residues. V lost 4 bases and J 10 bases, leaving 16 bases between the germline ends. Looked up from germline, CDR1 is MNHEY and CDR2 is SMNVEV (reference sequence). This CDR3 is CASSSPGGARAFF. The CDR3 DNA reads TGTGCCAGCAGTTCTCCCGGGGGCGCGAGAGCTTTCTTT.

The rearrangement links TRBV15 to TRBJ2-4; perhaps TRBD1 as D (6 bases). This CDR3 has 16 amino acids. CDR1 and CDR2 (germline): LNHNV, YYDKDF (reference sequence). The germline V and J ends were trimmed by 1 base and 2 bases, with 12 bases remaining between them. The CDR3 coding sequence is TGTGCCACCAGCAGAGGGGGGCTACTAACCAAAAACATTCAGTACTTC. As protein: CATSRGGLLTKNIQYF.

The chain links TRBV5-1 to TRBJ2-2; D not resolved. Germline CDR1 and CDR2: SGHRS and YFSETQ. The length of the CDR3 is 13 residues. V was clipped by 4 bases and J by 3 bases, with 7 bases between them. The DNA for the CDR3 is TGCGCCAGCAGCCTAGGATACACCGGGGAGCTGTTTTTT. Amino acid sequence: CASSLGYTGELFF.

V usage is TRBV21-1 and J usage is TRBJ2-2; the D call of TRBD2 is as the table states it, not checked on the DNA. TRBV21-1 is a documented pseudogene. The CDR3 has 23 amino acids. CDR3 nucleotide sequence: TGTGCCAGCAGCAAAGCAGGGTTACGCGGCCTGCAGGCCGGGACTGTGAACACCGGGGAGCTGTTTTTT. Translating gives CASSKAGLRGLQAGTVNTGELFF.

The chain joins TRBV5-4 to TRBJ1-2, with D hard to call. The CDR3 contains 13 residues. The germline gives CDR1 SGHNT, CDR2 YYREEE (reference sequence). The V end lost 4 bases, the J end lost 8 bases, and 15 bases lay between the germline ends. CDR3 in DNA: TGTGCCAGCAGCATCATAGGGTCGGGCGGCTACACCTTC. This codes for CASSIIGSGGYTF.

The chain joins TRBV29-1 to TRBJ2-2; a weak D match, TRBD1 (6 bases). CDR1 and CDR2 from the germline V gene are SQVTM and ANQGSEA. Trimming took 7 bases from V and 0 from J, leaving 15 bases between them. This CDR3 has 15 amino acids. CDR3 nucleotide sequence: TGCAGCGCGACATCGGGACACCCGAACACCGGGGAGCTGTTTTTT. It yields the protein CSATSGHPNTGELFF.

The gene calls are TRBV6-5 and TRBJ2-7, with TRBD2 matching 8 bases. The CDR3 is 15 residues long. Germline V gives CDR1 MNHEY, CDR2 SVGAGI. V lost 0 bases and J lost 2; bases outside the gene matches: 3. The CDR3 DNA reads TGTGCCAGCAGTTACTCTGGCGGGGGGACCTACGAGCAGTACTTC. Residues: CASSYSGGGTYEQYF.